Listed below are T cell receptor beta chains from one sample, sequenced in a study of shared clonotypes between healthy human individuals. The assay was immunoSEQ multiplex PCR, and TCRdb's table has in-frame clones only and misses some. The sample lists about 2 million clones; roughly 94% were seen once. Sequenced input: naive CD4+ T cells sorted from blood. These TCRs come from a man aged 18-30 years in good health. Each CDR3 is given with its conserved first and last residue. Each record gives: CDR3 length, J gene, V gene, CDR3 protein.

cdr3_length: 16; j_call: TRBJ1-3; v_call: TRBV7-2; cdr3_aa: CASSSRPPGSGNTIYF
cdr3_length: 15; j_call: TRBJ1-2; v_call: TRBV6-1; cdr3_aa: CASRDGQASNYGYTF
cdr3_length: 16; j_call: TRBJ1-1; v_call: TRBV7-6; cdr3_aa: CASSPHSTAMNTEAFF
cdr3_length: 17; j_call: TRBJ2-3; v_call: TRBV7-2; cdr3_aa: CASSPQRREVILDTQYF
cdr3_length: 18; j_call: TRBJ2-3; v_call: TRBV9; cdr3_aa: CASSVGVTSGPSTDTQYF
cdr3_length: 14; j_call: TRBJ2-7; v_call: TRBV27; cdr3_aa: CASSPQGRSYEQYF
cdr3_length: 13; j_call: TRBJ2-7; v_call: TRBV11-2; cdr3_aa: CASSLGRLYEQYF
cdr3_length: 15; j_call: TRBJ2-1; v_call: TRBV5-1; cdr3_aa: CASSFLQGVGNEQFF
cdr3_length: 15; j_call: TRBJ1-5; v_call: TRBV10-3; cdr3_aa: CAIRAGTESNQPQHF
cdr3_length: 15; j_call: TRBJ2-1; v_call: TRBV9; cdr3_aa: CASSLAVSSYNEQFF
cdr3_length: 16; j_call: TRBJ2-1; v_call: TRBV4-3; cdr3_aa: CASSLTSGGLYNEQFF
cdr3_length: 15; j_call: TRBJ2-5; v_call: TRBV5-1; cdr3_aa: CASSLVPGARETQYF
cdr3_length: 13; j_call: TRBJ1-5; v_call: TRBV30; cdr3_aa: CAWRRSSNQPQHF
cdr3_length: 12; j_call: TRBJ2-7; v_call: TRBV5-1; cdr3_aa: CASSQGQGSSYF
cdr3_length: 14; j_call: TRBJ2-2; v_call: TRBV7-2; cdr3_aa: CASSSQPPTGELFF
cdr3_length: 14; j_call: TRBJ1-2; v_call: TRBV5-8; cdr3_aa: CASSFGGRVNGYTF
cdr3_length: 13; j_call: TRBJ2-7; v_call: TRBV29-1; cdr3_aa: CSGRDIYSYEQYF
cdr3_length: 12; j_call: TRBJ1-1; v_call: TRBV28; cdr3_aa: CASRLQSGEAFF
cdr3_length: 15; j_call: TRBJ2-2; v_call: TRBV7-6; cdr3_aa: CASSRLTGDTGELFF
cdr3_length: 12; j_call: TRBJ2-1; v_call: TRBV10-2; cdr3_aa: CASSNDRGEQFF
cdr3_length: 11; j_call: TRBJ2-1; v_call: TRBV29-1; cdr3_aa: CSVGWGYEQFF
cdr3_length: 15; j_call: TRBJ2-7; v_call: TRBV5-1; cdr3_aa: CASSSGGQGMDEQYF
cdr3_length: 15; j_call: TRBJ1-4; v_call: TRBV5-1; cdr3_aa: CASSPLGQGNEKLFF